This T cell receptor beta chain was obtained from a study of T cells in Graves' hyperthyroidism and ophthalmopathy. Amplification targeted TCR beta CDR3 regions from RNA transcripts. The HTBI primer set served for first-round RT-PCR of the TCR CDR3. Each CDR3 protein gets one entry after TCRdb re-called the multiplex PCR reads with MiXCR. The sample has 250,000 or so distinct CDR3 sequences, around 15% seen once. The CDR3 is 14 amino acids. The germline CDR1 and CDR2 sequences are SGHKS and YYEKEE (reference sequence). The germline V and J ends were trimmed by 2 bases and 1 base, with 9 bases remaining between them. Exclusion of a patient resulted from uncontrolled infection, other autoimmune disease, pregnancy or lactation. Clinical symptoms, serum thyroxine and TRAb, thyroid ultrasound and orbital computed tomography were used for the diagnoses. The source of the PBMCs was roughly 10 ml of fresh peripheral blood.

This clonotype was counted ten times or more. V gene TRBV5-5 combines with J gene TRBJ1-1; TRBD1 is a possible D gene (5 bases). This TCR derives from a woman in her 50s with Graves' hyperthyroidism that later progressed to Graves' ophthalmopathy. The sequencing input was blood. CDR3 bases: TGTGCCAGCAGCTTAGGGGAACAGAACACTGAAGCTTTCTTT. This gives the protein CASSLGEQNTEAFF.